The source of this T cell receptor beta chain is a study of blood T cell repertoires in COVID-19. Assay used: immunoSEQ multiplex PCR; TCRdb lists only in-frame clones, some missing. Here the sample spans 88,000 or so clones, over 85% being singletons. The V end lost 3 bases, the J end lost 1 base, and 10 bases lay between the germline ends. This CDR3 is 14 amino acids long. Germline CDR1 is SGHTA and CDR2 is FQGNSA. The chain couples TRBV7-2 to TRBJ2-7; the D gene is possibly TRBD1 (6 bases). Sample: peripheral blood. The sequence was obtained from a man aged 45-65 years with acute or convalescent COVID-19. The chain's CDR3 is CASSFRGPSYEQYF. In nucleotides, the CDR3 is TGTGCCAGCAGCTTCAGGGGCCCTTCCTACGAGCAGTACTTC. Full variable domain (outside the CDR3, taken from reference TRBV7-2 and TRBJ2-7): GAGVSQSPSNKVTEKGKDVELRCDPISGHTALYWYRQSLGQGLEFLIYFQGNSAPDKSGLPSDRFSAERTGGSVSTLTIQRTQQEDSAVYLCASSFRGPSYEQYFGPGTRLTVT.